This T cell receptor beta chain was sequenced for a study of T cell changes during pregnancy in multiple sclerosis. Libraries were prepared by immunoSEQ multiplex PCR; TCRdb keeps only in-frame clonotypes and omits some of them. The table has 64,000 or so clones, about 92% seen once. The CDR3 has 13 amino acids. The germline gives CDR1 SQVTM, CDR2 ANQGSEA. V was pared by 7 bases and J by 3 bases, with 15 bases between. The sequence was collected from a female donor with multiple sclerosis, enrolled in a pregnancy study. The V call is TRBV29-1, the J call TRBJ1-1, with D uncertain. The sample in question was peripheral blood, obtained in the first trimester of pregnancy. Written as DNA, the CDR3 is TGCAGCGCCCTTGGGGAGTGGGACACTGAAGCTTTCTTT. Its protein is CSALGEWDTEAFF.